This T cell receptor beta chain was identified during a study of response to subunit inactivated influenza vaccine. There are many counts of this clonotype. A single record per CDR3 protein comes from TCRdb applying MiXCR to the RT-PCR reads. The data hold hundreds of thousands of distinct CDR3 sequences, with 7.6% observed a single time. Trimming removed 6 bases from V and 2 bases from J, with 17 bases in between. The CDR3 is 16 amino acids. CDR1 is SEHNR, CDR2 FQNEAQ, per germline (reference sequence). Sequenced here: PBMCs from blood, sampled roughly 24 months after vaccination. The chain employs TRBV7-9 and TRBJ2-1, with D hard to call. The sequence was collected from a man in his fifties or sixties who received an inactivated influenza vaccine. The CDR3 reads CASRPDGFGAYNEQFF. Written as DNA, the CDR3 is TGTGCCAGCAGACCGGACGGATTTGGAGCCTACAATGAGCAGTTCTTC.